What follows is one TCR beta chain and its context. The antigen is not known. The sample comes from a study of T cell responses to AZD1222 COVID-19 vaccine. Study results and caveats: Sampling that yielded the repertoires occurred only after the peak T cell response. Recipients of AZD1222 seropositive at baseline numbered only 6 or 7.

Produced via immunoSEQ multiplex PCR; TCRdb's table is partial and in-frame only. Seen here are nearly 55,000 clones, about 90% observed once, and the top ten hold about 14%. After removal of 0 bases from V and 2 bases from J, the junction contained 4 bases not matched to a gene. The CDR3 runs 16 residues. Germline lookup yields CDR1 LNHDA and CDR2 SQIVND (reference sequence). The chain combines TRBV19 with TRBJ2-1; 7 bases match TRBD1. The TCR comes from an adult who received the AZD1222 COVID-19 vaccine. The sample was peripheral blood, taken 28 days after the second AZD1222 dose. The DNA of the CDR3 is TGTGCCAGTAGTATAGATCGACAGGGTCCCTACAATGAGCAGTTCTTC. Amino acids: CASSIDRQGPYNEQFF.